This TCR beta chain was identified during a study of cytomegalovirus exposure and HLA in healthy donors listed by TCRdb under 2017. General notes on the study: An earlier analysis of 587 of the donors reported approximately 270 Gb of sequence data and some 120 million unique TCR beta sequences from about 179 million T cells. About 300 gigabases of sequencing data and around 88 million unique TCR sequences made up an early release that covered over 550 HLA-typed donors. Of the 398 genotyped donors, 81% fell in the genetic ancestry cluster associated with self-reported Caucasian donors. The study was designed to test whether signatures of past pathogen exposure could be identified by cataloging public T cell receptors. The T cell repertoires of around 730 subjects were profiled by immunosequencing and related to cytomegalovirus serostatus. A separate validation cohort of roughly 130 different subjects was used in addition to the 666-subject first cohort. To predict cytomegalovirus infection status, the study brought together high-throughput TCR immunosequencing, statistical association of individual TCRs with disease status, and machine learning. In a later analysis, previously published TCR beta repertoires from roughly 710 donors were re-analyzed and high-resolution HLA genotyping was added so that TCR occurrence patterns could be studied. Rather than using new phenotypic data, the later analysis identified candidate immune exposures from TCR beta sequences and from how often those sequences occurred across donors. An earlier analysis of around 580 of the donors used high-throughput TCR beta sequencing to judge whether each TCR beta V gene segment behaved as functional or pseudogenic. Donor age, sex, ethnicity and CMV serostatus were collected together with the repertoire data. In a later genetic analysis, genome-wide SNP genotypes for about three fifths of the roughly 670 donors were used, and that subset was treated as a discovery cohort. All discovery cohort repertoires had been generated using a single sequencing platform. HLA typing covered class I and class II loci at four-digit resolution. The number of donors typed differed by locus, with 629-630 for A, B, C, DRB1 and DQB1, roughly 520 for DQA1, some 570 for DPA1, and some 440 for DPB1. Four to six DR-DQ haplotypes were handled as single units for association and clustering, since linkage in the cohort was strong. Among over 350 genotyped donors of the cohort, an average of approximately 250,000 unique TCR beta nucleotide sequences were sequenced per donor, roughly 18% of them non-productive. What the work shows at the level of the full study, not this receptor alone: In a later analysis, several top co-occurrence clusters were reported to appear linked to parvovirus B19, influenza, CMV and Epstein-Barr virus. Only TCR beta chains were sequenced in this cohort, and the absence of alpha or paired-chain data limited detectable features. Roughly uniform sequencing depth across donors was assumed in presence/absence analyses, although this assumption may not hold. The study listed approximately 150 TCR beta chains as associated with cytomegalovirus. In a later analysis, HLA-associated TCR beta chains showed more clonal expansion and lower generation probabilities than non-associated chains that were equally common. Immune exposure information for the cohort was limited to CMV serostatus. A later analysis associated about 17,000 TCR beta sequences with specific HLA alleles at a false discovery rate of 0.05. According to the authors, the approach could potentially be generalized to other disease states and immunological phenotypes. In a later analysis, most CMV-associated TCR beta chains were found to appear HLA-restricted, with HLA associations seemingly driven largely by CMV exposure. Broadly in line with IMGT annotations, most TCR beta V segments showed up in productive rearrangements about 90% or about 30% of the time in an earlier analysis of approximately 640 of the donors. The 87-base-pair reads could not distinguish some IMGT-functional V segments, including TRBV6-2 and TRBV6-3, so those segments were excluded. A group of highly shared sequence variants was considered likely to be a technical artifact of the sequencing pipeline. In a later analysis, the rate of TCR association differed among HLA loci, with DRB1 alleles having the most associated TCRs and HLA-C alleles having the fewest. A further reported finding was that TCR beta sequences accurately predicted the HLA-A and HLA-B alleles for most subjects in the first cohort. Because HLA typing was missing for some donors at each locus, association tests included only the typed subset. A later genetic analysis associated a missense DCLRE1C variant with V-gene and J-gene trimming of TCR beta chains, and an independent cohort replicated the association. Linkage disequilibrium might explain the correlated functional status among segregating V segments, but an unknown experimental factor could not be excluded. A later genetic analysis reported fewer N-insertions in productive TCRs among donors in an Asian-associated ancestry cluster than the roughly 690-donor mean. Most TCR sequences were seen in very few donors, while some public TCRs were found in many individuals. In both the original and validation cohorts, the classifier was reported to diagnose cytomegalovirus status with high specificity and sensitivity. Roughly 15 rarely observed V segments, including chromosome 9 orphons, were excluded from the earlier analysis of some 590 of the donors because counts were too low. When HLA alleles, especially DR and DQ, strongly co-occurred, attributing TCR associations to individual alleles was difficult. Three of the identified cytomegalovirus-associated TCR beta chains were confirmed in vitro to be specific for cytomegalovirus antigens.

This clone has just a few counts. Its antigen is not yet known. Nothing much larger sits one base from this clone, and base qualities are not available. In total, 666 healthy bone marrow donors made up the cohort. At the time of sampling, every cohort member was nominally healthy, though immune exposures that went unrecorded were likely present. The donor tested CMV seronegative, placing the donor among the 350 or so seronegative members of the cohort. Each donor provided a peripheral blood sample, and peripheral blood mononuclear cells were used for TCR beta sequencing. Genomic DNA extraction from the blood cell samples was performed with the Qiagen DNeasy Blood Extraction Kit. Libraries were built with the immunoSEQ multiplex PCR assay. For the multiplex PCR, a mixture combining 60 forward primers for TCR Vbeta segments and 13 reverse primers for TCR Jbeta segments was used. The CDR3 region of rearranged TCR beta genes was amplified from genomic DNA with a multiplex PCR assay. Amplified TCR beta libraries were sequenced as 87-base-pair reads on the Illumina HiSeq System. Per the authors' processing: In a later analysis, approximately 74 million unique TCR beta chains were counted across the roughly 700 repertoires, and approximately 9.9 million of these chains were shared by at least two donors. A nearest-neighbor algorithm error-corrected the raw reads and collapsed the reads into unique sequences, merging closely related sequences to remove PCR and sequencing errors. To assign V, D and J gene segments, CDR3 sequences were aligned to IMGT reference sequences. For a sequence to be retained, at least a six-nucleotide match to both a V gene segment and a J gene segment was required. A rearrangement was called productive if the CDR3 had no stop codons and remained in frame with V and J, and every other rearrangement was called non-productive. CDR3 was defined by IMGT convention, running from the second conserved V-encoded cysteine to the conserved J-encoded phenylalanine. Sequences without an unambiguous match to a single V gene segment were excluded from the earlier analysis of about 600 of the donors. An earlier analysis of 587 of the donors called V segments functional above 56.7% productive rearrangements and segregating when the between-donor standard deviation exceeded 5%. A statistical classification framework was developed to diagnose cytomegalovirus status using the catalog of TCR beta chain sequences. A later analysis assigned V and J genes by comparing TCR nucleotide sequences with IMGT/GENE-DB human TR gene sequences. Using the TCRdist pipeline, a later analysis assigned CDR3 sequences along with most-parsimonious VDJ recombination scenarios. In a later analysis, each TCR beta chain was defined by its CDR3 amino acid sequence together with its V-gene family, and reads without a unique V-gene family were excluded. A later analysis removed 500 to 650 highly shared, low-generation-probability nucleotide sequences to deal with suspected cross-contamination and a sequencing artifact. In a later analysis, a clonal expansion index was calculated for each public chain from normalized within-repertoire ranks of inferred template counts. In a later analysis, generation probabilities were computed using a VDJ recombination model fitted to out-of-frame rearrangements, and the results were checked against IGoR. In a later analysis, TCR-TCR, TCR-HLA and TCR-CMV co-occurrence was scored with hypergeometric tests, and a repertoire-size bias correction was applied to TCR pairs. False discovery rates were estimated in a later analysis by permuting HLA or CMV assignments 20 times. A later analysis grouped co-occurring TCRs with DBSCAN, adding TCRdist sequence similarity when clustering within HLA-allele-positive subsets. Co-occurrence clustering excluded repertoires with fewer than 30,000 or more than 120,000 public chains, plus five with anomalous nucleotide sharing. TCRdb stores this immuneACCESS table with in-frame sequences only. Part of the clones is absent; in the studies checked, under half of the shortfall reflects unresolved V genes, and no reason is known for the rest. That table is the source of V, J and clone size, and D and trimming were worked out from the DNA. For this sample there are 150,000 to 200,000 clones; 77% appear just once. The ten largest clones capture 1.4% of the sample.

From cysteine to phenylalanine, the CDR3 is 16 amino acids long. Only CDR3 DNA is held: 48 bases, read in frame from base 1. V and J are trimmed by 2 bases and 5 bases, and the gene matches miss 12 bases of the junction. The CDR1 and CDR2 encoded by the germline V gene are SGHRS and YFSETQ. The clonotype originates from a man between 18 and 35 years old in good health and CMV-seronegative. Input material: PBMCs. Recombination joined TRBV5-1 with TRBJ2-7; 8 of the junction bases match TRBD2. This receptor carries the CDR3 CASSFLLPGGPDEQYF. DNA sequence: TGCGCCAGCAGCTTTCTTCTGCCGGGAGGGCCGGACGAGCAGTACTTC. The reference TRBV5-1 and TRBJ2-7 proteins fill in what lies around the CDR3, so the full variable domain reads KAGVTQTPRYLIKTRGQQVTLSCSPISGHRSVSWYQQTPGQGLQFLFEYFSETQRNKGNFPGRFSGRQFSNSRSEMNVSTLELGDSALYLCASSFLLPGGPDEQYFGPGTRLTVT.